This T cell receptor beta chain stems from a study of vaccination and CD4 T cells after COVID-19. As for the study in general: Four females and six males made up the convalescents, two of whom were Hispanic. With a range of 35 to 161, the median interval from diagnosis to drawing post-COVID samples was roughly 110 days. Treatment of control cultures consisted of a CEFX pool, an HIV-1 Nef pool, or no peptide.

Cultured CD4+ T cell DNA underwent sequencing with the Oncomine TCR Beta short-read assay. Once CD4+ T cells had been cultured, genomic DNA was extracted from them. MiXCR was run by TCRdb on the PCR reads, yielding one entry per CDR3 protein. The repertoire holds nearly 4,500 distinct CDR3 sequences, 29% seen once, with 35% to 50% in the top ten. Comment on this clonotype: Its antigen remains unknown.

Treatment: roughly 11-day PBMC culture with coronavirus spike peptide pools or control peptides (ViraFEST assay). Samples of CD4+ T cells were obtained from the unexposed donor before the COVID-19 pandemic (2011-2018). CDR1 SGHRS and CDR2 YFSETQ come from the germline V gene. The CDR3 consists of 15 residues. Trimming took 4 bases from V and 2 from J, leaving 14 bases between them. The chain is built from TRBV5-1 and TRBJ2-3; no reliable D call. The receptor's source is a human donor in good health. Sequencing was performed on CD4+ T cells from blood, cultured in vitro. The CDR3 sequence: CASSPGPSLTDTQYF. The CDR3 DNA follows: TGCGCCAGCAGCCCTGGTCCCAGCCTCACAGATACGCAGTATTTT.